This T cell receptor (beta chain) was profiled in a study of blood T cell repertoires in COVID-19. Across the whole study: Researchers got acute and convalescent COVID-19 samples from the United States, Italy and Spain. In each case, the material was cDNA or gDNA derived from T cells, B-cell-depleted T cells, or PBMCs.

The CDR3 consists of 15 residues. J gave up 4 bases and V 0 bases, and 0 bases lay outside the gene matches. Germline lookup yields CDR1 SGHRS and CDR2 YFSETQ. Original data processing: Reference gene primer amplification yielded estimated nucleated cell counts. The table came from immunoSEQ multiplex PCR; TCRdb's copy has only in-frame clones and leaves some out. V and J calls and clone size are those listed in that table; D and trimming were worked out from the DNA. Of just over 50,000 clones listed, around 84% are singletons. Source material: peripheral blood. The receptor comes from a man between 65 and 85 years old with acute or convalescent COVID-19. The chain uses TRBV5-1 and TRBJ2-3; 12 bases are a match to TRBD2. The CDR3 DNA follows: TGCGCCAGCAGCTTGGGACTAGCGGGAGCAGATACGCAGTATTTT. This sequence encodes CASSLGLAGADTQYF.